The 22 T cell receptor beta chains below all came from one sample that was sequenced in a study of Graves' ophthalmopathy and Graves' hyperthyroidism (dated by TCRdb to the late 2010s). Sequencing relied on an Illumina HiSeq 2000. For repertoire sequencing, the TCR beta CDR3 regions were amplified from RNA transcripts. The first round was an RT-PCR using HTBI primers with the Qiagen OneStep RT-PCR kit, and this first round was followed by a second-round multiplex PCR, then size selection and purification. The public reads were run again by TCRdb, first through fastp at Q25 and then through MiXCR, and only productive beta chains were kept. Duplicate CDR3 protein sequences are folded into a single record with the most common DNA and genes. The sample contains about 390,000 distinct CDR3 sequences, 17% of them found a single time. The ten largest account for roughly 2.4% of the sample. Sequenced input: peripheral blood. These receptors were taken from an adult woman with stable Graves' hyperthyroidism.

The J gene is TRBJ1-5, the V gene TRBV28, with no clear D. V was pared by 7 bases and J by 0 bases, with 13 bases between. Germline V lookup: CDR1 MDHEN, CDR2 SYDVKM. This CDR3 region has 15 residues. The CDR3 loop reads CASTSGINSNQPQHF. CDR3 nucleotides: TGTGCCAGCACCTCCGGGATCAATAGCAATCAGCCCCAGCATTTT. Using reference TRBV28 and TRBJ1-5 for the parts outside the CDR3, the full variable domain is DVKVTQSSRYLVKRTGEKVFLECVQDMDHENMFWYRQDPGLGLRLIYFSYDVKMKEKGDIPEGYSVSREKKERFSLILESASTNQTSMYLCASTSGINSNQPQHFGDGTRLSIL.

This clonotype was detected many times. The chain combines TRBV19 with TRBJ1-1; 7 bases are a match to TRBD1. The germline V gene has CDR1 LNHDA and CDR2 SQIVND (reference sequence). This CDR3 comprises 14 residues. Germline trimming cut 6 bases from V and 5 bases from J; bases unmatched to any gene: 9. The DNA for the CDR3 is TGTGCCAGTAGCCTATCAGGGGGGAAGACTGAAGCTTTCTTT. Residues: CASSLSGGKTEAFF.

This rearrangement joins TRBV4-1 to TRBJ2-3, with TRBD1 matching 8 bases. CDR1 MGHRA and CDR2 YSYEKL come from the germline V gene. The trim removed 2 bases at V and 2 bases at J, leaving 9 bases unmatched. The CDR3 loop spans 17 amino acids. CDR3 region: CASSQPRTGSDTDTQYF. CDR3 DNA: TGCGCCAGCAGCCAACCTAGGACAGGGTCCGACACAGATACGCAGTATTTT.

This clonotype has more than one count but fewer than ten. This sequence joins TRBV5-1 and TRBJ2-3; D is ambiguous. Germline CDR1 reads SGHRS; CDR2 reads YFSETQ. The CDR3 is made up of 14 amino acids. Trimming took off 1 base at V and 0 bases at J, with 6 bases between the two ends. The CDR3 here is CASSLHSSTDTQYF. DNA for the CDR3: TGCGCCAGCAGCTTGCACAGTAGCACAGATACGCAGTATTTT.

This clonotype was seen repeatedly, ten times or more. This rearrangement joins TRBV20-1 to TRBJ1-1; D not certain. With 6 bases removed from V and 5 bases from J, the gap between germline ends came to 19 bases. Germline values: CDR1 DFQATT, CDR2 SNEGSKA (reference sequence). The CDR3 contains 14 residues. This chain's CDR3 is CSALGSRSTTEAFF. The CDR3 DNA sequence: TGCAGTGCACTAGGGAGTCGAAGCACGACTGAAGCTTTCTTT.

This clonotype was observed at least ten times. The chain has TRBV20-1 and TRBJ2-7; D ambiguous. Germline V gene lookup returns CDR1 DFQATT and CDR2 SNEGSKA (reference sequence). The CDR3 contains 13 residues. Trimming took off 8 bases at V and 0 bases at J, with 14 bases between the two ends. The DNA for the CDR3 is TGCAGTTCTGTCCGGCCCAGCTCCTACGAGCAGTACTTC. Encoded protein: CSSVRPSSYEQYF.

This clonotype was recorded at least ten times. In DNA form, the CDR3 reads TGTGCCAGCAGTGCACCCACAGCGGGAGTCGACACCGGGGAGCTGTTTTTT. Its protein is CASSAPTAGVDTGELFF. The rearrangement links TRBV28 to TRBJ2-2; 8 nucleotides agree with TRBD2. With 5 bases clipped from V and 3 bases from J, the junction kept 11 bases outside the gene matches. Germline loops: CDR1 MDHEN, CDR2 SYDVKM. The CDR3 totals 17 residues.

This clonotype was seen many times. CDR3 nucleotide sequence: TGTGCCAGCAGCGAGGTCAATCAGCCCCAGCATTTT. Translating it yields CASSEVNQPQHF. The J gene is TRBJ1-5, the V gene TRBV28; D gene unclear. Between the trimmed V and J ends, which lost 6 bases and 3 bases, there was a span of 6 bases. In germline, CDR1 is MDHEN, CDR2 SYDVKM. This CDR3 contains 12 residues.

This clonotype has a handful of counts. The chain links TRBV13 to TRBJ2-7; the match to TRBD1 covers 9 bases. Trimming removed 5 bases from V and 3 bases from J; junction bases left unmatched: 11. Looked up from germline, CDR1 is PRHDT and CDR2 is FYEKMQ (reference sequence). The CDR3 is made up of 16 amino acids. CDR3 sequence (DNA): TGTGCCAGCAGCGGCGGGACAGGGAGGTCCGTCTACGAGCAGTACTTC. This sequence encodes CASSGGTGRSVYEQYF.

This clonotype has a count of ten or more. The V gene is TRBV6-2 or TRBV6-3, the J gene TRBJ2-5; tentatively, D is TRBD1 (6 bases). The germline CDR1 and CDR2 sequences are MNHEY and SVGEGT. V lost 3 bases to trimming and J lost 1 base, with 12 bases between them. The CDR3 sequence is 15 residues long. In DNA form, the CDR3 reads TGTGCCAGCAGTTATTCCAACAGGGCCCAAGAGACCCAGTACTTC. Translation: CASSYSNRAQETQYF.

This clonotype has a count of ten or more. The rearrangement links TRBV29-1 to TRBJ2-7, with D perhaps TRBD1 (5 bases). Germline-derived CDR1 and CDR2 are SQVTM and ANQGSEA. The CDR3 sequence is 13 residues long. V lost 6 bases to trimming and J lost 1 base, with 13 bases between them. Here the CDR3 reads CSVWGEVSYEQYF. As DNA, the CDR3 is TGCAGCGTGTGGGGCGAAGTATCCTACGAGCAGTACTTC.

This clonotype appeared many times. The chain employs TRBV6-1 and TRBJ1-6, with no clear D. This CDR3 comprises 14 residues. CDR1 and CDR2 from the germline V gene are MNHNS and SASEGT. V lost 6 bases to trimming and J lost 9 bases, with 15 bases between them. The CDR3 spells CASSKEGGGSPLHF. CDR3 nucleotides: TGTGCCAGCAGCAAGGAGGGAGGAGGTTCACCCCTCCACTTT.

The table lists this clonotype with many counts. This chain connects TRBV5-1 to TRBJ2-5, with TRBD2 identical over 14 bases. Trimming at V came to 4 bases and at J to 2 bases, leaving 10 bases not matched to a gene. This CDR3 region has 18 residues. The germline V gene has CDR1 SGHRS and CDR2 YFSETQ. CDR3 sequence: CASSRGLAGDPRQETQYF. In nucleotides, the CDR3 is TGCGCCAGCAGCCGGGGACTAGCGGGGGACCCGAGACAAGAGACCCAGTACTTC.

The chain is built from TRBV4-1 and TRBJ2-7, with D possibly matching TRBD1 (6 bases). This CDR3 is built from 16 residues. Germline loops: CDR1 MGHRA, CDR2 YSYEKL. Deletions cut 3 bases from V and 0 bases from J, with 15 bases between. The CDR3 region is CASSQGRQASSYEQYF. In DNA form, the CDR3 reads TGCGCCAGCAGCCAGGGACGACAGGCAAGCTCCTACGAGCAGTACTTC.

This clonotype was observed a few times. The chain carries TRBV7-9 and TRBJ2-7; possible D gene TRBD2, 5 bases. The CDR3 has 14 residues. CDR1 is SEHNR and CDR2 is FQNEAQ in the germline V gene (reference sequence). Trimming cost V 5 bases and J 2 bases, with 13 bases left between them. CDR3 DNA: TGTGCCAGCAGCGCCCTTTGGGAGCCCTACGAGCAGTACTTC. Residues: CASSALWEPYEQYF. The full variable domain, rest sourced from reference TRBV7-9 and TRBJ2-7, is DTGVSQNPRHKITKRGQNVTFRCDPISEHNRLYWYRQTLGQGPEFLTYFQNEAQLEKSRLLSDRFSAERPKGSFSTLEIQRTEQGDSAMYLCASSALWEPYEQYFGPGTRLTVT.

This clonotype has at least ten counts. The V gene is TRBV7-8, the J gene TRBJ2-5; 9 bases are shared with TRBD1. The CDR3 is 15 amino acids. Germline CDR1 reads SGHVS; CDR2 reads FQNEAQ. The CDR3 DNA follows: TGTGCTACCCTGCGGGGACAGGGTTCGGGGGGGACCCAGTACTTC. This translates into CATLRGQGSGGTQYF.

V gene TRBV12-3 or TRBV12-4 combines with J gene TRBJ2-2; possible D gene TRBD1, 5 bases. The CDR3 sequence is 14 residues long. V lost 7 bases to trimming and J lost 1 base, with 10 bases between them. The DNA for the CDR3 is TGTGCCAGCAACTATGGACAGAACACCGGGGAGCTGTTTTTT. Amino acids: CASNYGQNTGELFF.

This clonotype was seen at least ten times. V and J are TRBV20-1 and TRBJ2-2, with TRBD1 matching over 8 bases. The CDR3 has 15 residues. With V trimmed by 5 bases and J by 5 bases, 10 bases remained unmatched. CDR1 and CDR2 (germline): DFQATT, SNEGSKA (reference sequence). This chain's CDR3 is CSARGGQAITGELFF. For the CDR3, the DNA is TGCAGTGCTCGTGGGGGACAGGCAATTACCGGGGAGCTGTTTTTT.

This clonotype showed up many times. The rearrangement joins TRBV20-1 to TRBJ2-6; D unclear. Deletions cut 3 bases from V and 1 base from J, with 7 bases between. Germline V lookup: CDR1 DFQATT, CDR2 SNEGSKA (reference sequence). The CDR3 has 14 residues. The DNA for the CDR3 is TGCAGTGCTAGGACACCGTCTGGGGCCAACGTCCTGACTTTC. It codes for CSARTPSGANVLTF.

This clonotype has just a few counts. V gene TRBV3-1 combines with J gene TRBJ2-4, with D possibly matching TRBD1 (5 bases). The CDR3 extends over 17 amino acids. Trimming cost V 2 bases and J 1 base, with 15 bases left between them. Germline V CDR1 and CDR2: LGHDT, YNNKEL (reference sequence). This CDR3 reads CASSQSHGRQAKNIQYF. As DNA, the CDR3 is TGTGCCAGCAGCCAATCCCATGGACGACAGGCCAAAAACATTCAGTACTTC.

This clonotype was recorded at least ten times. The CDR3 DNA is TGTGCCAGTGTCAGCGGGGGGCGCGACTATGGCTACACCTTC. Translating it yields CASVSGGRDYGYTF. V is TRBV28 and J is TRBJ1-2; TRBD1 is a possible D gene (6 bases). The CDR3 contains 14 residues. V lost 9 bases and J lost 3, with 17 bases in between. Germline CDR1 reads MDHEN; CDR2 reads SYDVKM.

This clonotype was counted many times. The chain links TRBV6-2 or TRBV6-3 to TRBJ2-5; 10 positions match TRBD1. The CDR3 extends over 16 amino acids. CDR1 MNHEY and CDR2 SVGEGT come from the germline V gene. The V gene end was trimmed by 6 bases and the J gene end by 0 bases; junction bases not matched to a gene: 7. The CDR3 nucleotides are TGTGCCAGCAGCCGGGGACAGGGGAGGTACCAAGAGACCCAGTACTTC. It translates to CASSRGQGRYQETQYF.